Following are 31 T cell receptor beta chains from one sample sequenced in a study of shared clonotypes between healthy human individuals. Sequencing was performed with immunoSEQ multiplex PCR; in TCRdb, only in-frame clones are kept and a portion is missing. Counted here are a few hundred thousand clones, around 86% occurring once; the ten biggest clones make up 15% to 20%. The sample was memory CD8+ T cells sorted from blood. As to subset: CD45RO+ cells pooled with CCR7-negative TemRA cells. Receptors originate from a man aged 18 to 30 in good health.

The chain combines TRBV5-1 with TRBJ2-1; perhaps TRBD2 as D (6 bases). In germline, CDR1 is SGHRS, CDR2 YFSETQ. V lost 4 bases and J 1 base, leaving 15 bases between the germline ends. The CDR3 contains 16 residues. Here the CDR3 reads CASSAGGRRSYNEQFF. CDR3 coding DNA: TGCGCCAGCAGCGCCGGAGGGCGGAGATCCTACAATGAGCAGTTCTTC. The full variable domain, rest sourced from reference TRBV5-1 and TRBJ2-1, is KAGVTQTPRYLIKTRGQQVTLSCSPISGHRSVSWYQQTPGQGLQFLFEYFSETQRNKGNFPGRFSGRQFSNSRSEMNVSTLELGDSALYLCASSAGGRRSYNEQFFGPGTRLTVL.

V usage is TRBV2 and J usage is TRBJ2-7, with TRBD2 identical over 7 bases. V lost 3 bases, J lost 3 bases, and 5 bases stayed unmatched. Germline V CDR1 and CDR2: SNHLY, FYNNEI. The CDR3 has 14 residues. This CDR3 reads CASSDPAGDYEQYF. CDR3 coding DNA: TGTGCCAGCAGTGATCCGGCGGGGGACTACGAGCAGTACTTC.

This chain uses TRBV7-2 with TRBJ1-1; D is unresolved. CDR3 size: 16 residues. The V and J ends lost 4 bases and 1 base respectively, with 16 bases between them. Germline values: CDR1 SGHTA, CDR2 FQGNSA. The CDR3 DNA follows: TGTGCCAGCAGCTCCCGAAACCCGACCCCGAACACTGAAGCTTTCTTT. Amino acid sequence: CASSSRNPTPNTEAFF.

This clone was recorded once. The chain couples TRBV5-1 to TRBJ2-7; D is possibly TRBD2 (5 bases). This CDR3 comprises 18 residues. Per germline, CDR1 SGHRS and CDR2 YFSETQ. V lost 0 bases and J lost 0, with 19 bases in between. CDR3 in DNA: TGCGCCAGCAGCTTGGGTGAACCGGGCCGGGGTCCCTCCTACGAGCAGTACTTC. Translating gives CASSLGEPGRGPSYEQYF.

The gene calls are TRBV9 and TRBJ1-2; D is undetermined. The CDR3 totals 12 residues. V was cut by 1 base and J by 3 bases, with 4 bases left in between. Per germline, CDR1 SGDLS and CDR2 YYNGEE. The CDR3 protein is CASSVNDYGYTF. For the CDR3, the DNA is TGTGCCAGCAGCGTAAATGACTATGGCTACACCTTC.

The chain carries TRBV5-1 and TRBJ2-2; D remains unclear. The CDR3 runs 13 residues. The V gene's germline CDR1 is SGHRS and CDR2 YFSETQ. The V end lost 2 bases, the J end lost 2 bases, and 4 bases lay between the germline ends. DNA for the CDR3: TGCGCCAGCAGCTTTTTTAACACCGGGGAGCTGTTTTTT. Amino acids: CASSFFNTGELFF.

CDR3 bases: TGTGCCAGCAGGATGGATCAGCCCCAGCATTTT. Its translation is CASRMDQPQHF. The chain uses TRBV28 and TRBJ1-5; D gene uncertain. CDR1 and CDR2 from the germline V gene are MDHEN and SYDVKM. The CDR3 length is 11 residues. V lost 6 bases, J lost 5 bases, and 5 bases lay in between.

V usage is TRBV9 and J usage is TRBJ2-7, with D maybe TRBD2 (5 bases). This CDR3 comprises 15 residues. Germline-derived CDR1 and CDR2 are SGDLS and YYNGEE. Trimming stripped 3 bases from V and 4 bases from J, with 17 bases between. Here the CDR3 DNA reads TGTGCCAGCAGCGGGACCCCGGGGTTCGAGTACGAGCAGTACTTC. Protein: CASSGTPGFEYEQYF.

This chain uses TRBV29-1 with TRBJ2-1; TRBD1 might be the D (5 bases). Germline assignment: CDR1 SQVTM and CDR2 ANQGSEA. This CDR3 comprises 14 residues. V lost 7 bases and J lost 6, with 19 bases in between. The chain's CDR3 is CSAPREAGINEQFF. CDR3 nucleotide sequence: TGCAGCGCCCCCCGTGAGGCAGGGATCAATGAGCAGTTCTTC.

This clone has only one observation. The chain carries TRBV4-1 and TRBJ2-3; TRBD2 matches 12 bases. The length of the CDR3 is 17 residues. J was trimmed by 3 bases and V by 4 bases; bases with no gene match: 8. Per germline, CDR1 MGHRA and CDR2 YSYEKL. CDR3 sequence reads: CASSPLGLAGLTDTQYF. Here the CDR3 DNA reads TGCGCCAGCAGCCCTTTGGGACTAGCGGGTCTTACAGATACGCAGTATTTT.

The chain has TRBV6-1 and TRBJ2-3, with 11 bases that match TRBD2. The trim removed 1 base at V and 0 bases at J, leaving 9 bases unmatched. This CDR3 contains 19 residues. Germline V gene lookup returns CDR1 MNHNS and CDR2 SASEGT. The CDR3 sequence is CASSEVPGLAAFSTDTQYF. The CDR3 DNA sequence: TGTGCCAGCAGTGAAGTGCCGGGACTAGCGGCCTTCAGCACAGATACGCAGTATTTT.

The CDR3 spells CASSWYFGDTQYF. The CDR3 coding sequence is TGTGCCAGCAGCTGGTACTTTGGAGATACGCAGTATTTT. The V and J genes are TRBV5-4 and TRBJ2-3; D unclear. The CDR3 totals 13 residues. Germline CDR1 SGHNT, CDR2 YYREEE (reference sequence). The germline V and J ends were trimmed by 3 bases and 5 bases, with 10 bases remaining between them.

The chain couples TRBV7-2 to TRBJ2-1; 9 bases agree with TRBD2. Per germline, CDR1 SGHTA and CDR2 FQGNSA. CDR3 length: 16 amino acids. The ends lost 0 bases at V and 7 bases at J; junction bases unmatched: 7. The CDR3 spells CASSLATAGGRNEQFF. The CDR3 DNA follows: TGTGCCAGCAGCTTAGCGACTGCGGGGGGGAGAAATGAGCAGTTCTTC.

This chain links TRBV9 with TRBJ2-3; 10 nucleotides match TRBD2. The CDR3 has 15 residues. Losses at the gene ends were 4 bases for V and 5 bases for J; bases not matched to a gene: 7. Germline CDR1 is SGDLS and CDR2 is YYNGEE. CDR3 sequence reads: CASSPSGRVIDTQYF. The CDR3, as DNA: TGTGCCAGCAGCCCGAGCGGGAGGGTGATAGATACGCAGTATTTT.

This clone has only a few counts. The V call is TRBV2, the J call TRBJ2-1; D is ambiguous. Germline V gene lookup returns CDR1 SNHLY and CDR2 FYNNEI. V was shortened by 9 bases and J by 3 bases, with 9 bases between the two germline ends. The CDR3 extends over 12 amino acids. This CDR3 reads CASAPFYNEQFF. DNA of the CDR3: TGTGCCAGTGCACCCTTCTACAATGAGCAGTTCTTC.

The chain is built from TRBV7-3 and TRBJ2-7; 12 positions match TRBD2. The CDR3 is made up of 16 amino acids. CDR1 and CDR2 from the germline V gene are SGHTA and FQGTGA. Trimming took 4 bases from V and 4 from J; bases not matched to a gene: 8. CDR3 sequence: CASSSETSGSSYEQYF. The CDR3 nucleotides read TGTGCCAGCAGCTCCGAGACTAGCGGGAGTTCGTACGAGCAGTACTTC.

V and J are TRBV13 and TRBJ2-5; D possibly corresponds to TRBD2 (6 bases). Germline V gene sequence: CDR1 PRHDT, CDR2 FYEKMQ (reference sequence). The CDR3 is 13 residues long. Trimming took 5 bases from V and 3 from J, leaving 10 bases between them. The CDR3 is CASSPGGEETQYF. The DNA of the CDR3 is TGTGCCAGCAGCCCTGGCGGGGAAGAGACCCAGTACTTC.

This clone has just one count. The V call is TRBV19, the J call TRBJ2-3, with 9 bases aligning to TRBD2. This CDR3 is 15 amino acids long. Germline V CDR1 and CDR2: LNHDA, SQIVND (reference sequence). The V gene end was trimmed by 5 bases and the J gene end by 0 bases; junction bases not matched to a gene: 3. This CDR3 reads CASSQTSGSTDTQYF. As DNA, the CDR3 is TGTGCCAGTAGTCAAACTAGCGGGAGCACAGATACGCAGTATTTT.

The V call is TRBV7-9, the J call TRBJ1-6; 7 positions match TRBD1. The germline CDR1 and CDR2 sequences are SEHNR and FQNEAQ (reference sequence). This CDR3 has 16 residues. J was trimmed by 8 bases and V by 1 base; bases with no gene match: 8. The CDR3 bases are TGTGCCAGCAGCTTAGGCAAGGACAGGAATCATTCACCCCTCCACTTT. Translated: CASSLGKDRNHSPLHF.

This clone was counted ten times or more. The gene calls are TRBV30 and TRBJ2-7; TRBD1 matches at 7 bases. Germline V lookup: CDR1 GTSNPN, CDR2 SVGIG (reference sequence). The trim removed 1 base at V and 5 bases at J, leaving 11 bases unmatched. This CDR3 has 15 amino acids. The chain's CDR3 is CAWSGTQGVVDEQYF. The CDR3, as DNA: TGTGCCTGGAGTGGTACTCAGGGGGTGGTCGACGAGCAGTACTTC.

The chain carries TRBV7-9 and TRBJ2-1; TRBD1 might be the D (5 bases). This CDR3 has 14 amino acids. The V gene's germline CDR1 is SEHNR and CDR2 FQNEAQ (reference sequence). V dropped 1 base and J dropped 8 bases, with 12 bases sitting between them. CDR3 sequence: CASSLGRGNDEQFF. CDR3 nucleotide sequence: TGTGCCAGCAGCTTAGGAAGGGGTAACGATGAGCAGTTCTTC.

The chain uses TRBV6-6 and TRBJ2-5; weak D call: TRBD1 (6 bases). Between the trimmed V and J ends, which lost 5 bases and 5 bases, there was a span of 15 bases. CDR3 length: 14 residues. Germline V gene data show CDR1 as MNHNY and CDR2 as SVGAGI (reference sequence). CDR3 residues: CASSRSGHRETQYF. CDR3 DNA sequence: TGTGCCAGCAGTAGATCGGGACACAGGGAGACCCAGTACTTC.

V usage is TRBV13 and J usage is TRBJ2-3; 9 nucleotides line up with TRBD2. This CDR3 has 17 amino acids. In germline, CDR1 is PRHDT, CDR2 FYEKMQ (reference sequence). The V gene end was trimmed by 1 base and the J gene end by 2 bases; junction bases not matched to a gene: 7. In DNA, the CDR3 is TGTGCCAGCAGCTTAGCGGCTAGCGGGACTATCACAGATACGCAGTATTTT. This sequence encodes CASSLAASGTITDTQYF.

The chain carries TRBV27 and TRBJ2-1; TRBD2 matches at 7 bases. CDR1 and CDR2 from the germline V gene are MNHEY and SMNVEV (reference sequence). The CDR3 runs 14 residues. The J segment lost 6 bases and the V segment lost 6 bases, leaving 8 bases of the junction unmatched. The DNA of the CDR3 is TGTGCCAGCAGCCTCATGGGGACTACCAATGAGCAGTTCTTC. Its translation: CASSLMGTTNEQFF.

This chain links TRBV13 with TRBJ2-3, with 8 nucleotides matching TRBD2. CDR1 PRHDT and CDR2 FYEKMQ come from the germline V gene (reference sequence). There are 18 residues in the CDR3. The ends lost 7 bases at V and 1 base at J; junction bases unmatched: 16. CDR3 region: CASTQRASGRERTDTQYF. For the CDR3, the DNA is TGTGCCAGCACCCAGCGGGCTAGCGGGCGGGAACGCACAGATACGCAGTATTTT.

J is TRBJ2-7 and V is TRBV6-5; D unresolved. Germline CDR1 and CDR2: MNHEY and SVGAGI. This CDR3 is built from 13 residues. The ends were cut back, 0 bases at V and 5 bases at J, with 8 bases in the middle. The CDR3 region is CASSYSYGNEQYF. Written as DNA, the CDR3 is TGTGCCAGCAGTTACTCGTATGGGAACGAGCAGTACTTC.

J is TRBJ1-2 and V is TRBV30; D unresolved. CDR3 length: 11 residues. Germline-derived CDR1 and CDR2 are GTSNPN and SVGIG (reference sequence). The V and J ends lost 0 bases and 8 bases respectively, with 7 bases between them. The CDR3 nucleotides read TGTGCCTGGAGTGTCGGCGGCGGCTACACCTTC. Its translation is CAWSVGGGYTF.

The genes are TRBV6-1 and TRBJ1-1; D is ambiguous. The CDR3 loop spans 11 amino acids. The germline CDR1 and CDR2 sequences are MNHNS and SASEGT. The germline V and J ends were trimmed by 9 bases and 6 bases, with 11 bases remaining between them. CDR3: CASRDNAEAFF. The CDR3, as DNA: TGTGCCAGTAGGGATAACGCTGAAGCTTTCTTT.

CDR3 loop: CASSSQLGVGGDTGELFF. CDR3 DNA sequence: TGTGCCAGCAGTTCACAGCTCGGGGTAGGGGGTGACACCGGGGAGCTGTTTTTT. The V call is TRBV28, the J call TRBJ2-2; perhaps TRBD1 as D (6 bases). Trimming removed 4 bases from V and 3 bases from J, with 21 bases in between. CDR3 length equals 18 residues. Germline V gives CDR1 MDHEN, CDR2 SYDVKM.

This clone was seen a single time. The gene calls are TRBV19 and TRBJ2-1; perhaps TRBD2 as D (5 bases). Germline-derived CDR1 and CDR2 are LNHDA and SQIVND (reference sequence). The CDR3 runs 16 residues. Trimming cost V 7 bases and J 2 bases, with 18 bases left between them. The CDR3 is CASTSGWLAAYNEQFF. The CDR3 coding sequence is TGTGCCAGTACCTCCGGTTGGCTAGCTGCCTACAATGAGCAGTTCTTC.

The V and J genes are TRBV7-2 and TRBJ2-3; TRBD2 agrees at 9 bases. Losses at the gene ends were 3 bases for V and 8 bases for J; bases not matched to a gene: 12. Germline V gene sequence: CDR1 SGHTA, CDR2 FQGNSA. The CDR3 covers 16 residues. In DNA, the CDR3 is TGTGCCAGCAGCTTTCCCCCGGGACTAGCTTCGGTTACGCAGTATTTT. Protein product: CASSFPPGLASVTQYF. Based on the CDR3 plus reference TRBV7-2 and TRBJ2-3, the full variable domain is GAGVSQSPSNKVTEKGKDVELRCDPISGHTALYWYRQSLGQGLEFLIYFQGNSAPDKSGLPSDRFSAERTGGSVSTLTIQRTQQEDSAVYLCASSFPPGLASVTQYFGPGTRLTVL.